This record covers a single T cell receptor beta chain. Trimming took 0 bases from V and 6 from J; bases not matched to a gene: 9. Germline V gene sequence: CDR1 SNHLY, CDR2 FYNNEI. This CDR3 has 17 residues. In the original processing: From reference gene primer amplification, estimates of nucleated cell counts were derived. Generated by immunoSEQ multiplex PCR, the TCRdb table keeps only in-frame clones and is missing some. D and trimming were read from the DNA, whereas the V and J calls and clone size are those reported in that table. This table has roughly 100,000 clones, 65% to 90% appearing once. This sample stems from a study of blood T cell repertoires in COVID-19. About the study: The origin of the acute and convalescent COVID-19 samples was the United States, Italy and Spain. From T cells, B-cell-depleted T cells, or PBMCs came the material, which was cDNA or gDNA.

The TCR originated in a woman aged 80 or over with acute or convalescent COVID-19. Sequencing used peripheral blood. This chain uses TRBV2 with TRBJ2-3; 10 positions agree with TRBD2. As DNA, the CDR3 is TGTGCCAGCAGTGAAGCGTTGGTTAGCGGGGGGTGGGATACGCAGTATTTT. This encodes CASSEALVSGGWDTQYF. Full variable domain (remainder filled in from reference TRBV2 and TRBJ2-3): EPEVTQTPSHQVTQMGQEVILRCVPISNHLYFYWYRQILGQKVEFLVSFYNNEISEKSEIFDDQFSVERPDGSNFTLKIRSTKLEDSAMYFCASSEALVSGGWDTQYFGPGTRLTVL.